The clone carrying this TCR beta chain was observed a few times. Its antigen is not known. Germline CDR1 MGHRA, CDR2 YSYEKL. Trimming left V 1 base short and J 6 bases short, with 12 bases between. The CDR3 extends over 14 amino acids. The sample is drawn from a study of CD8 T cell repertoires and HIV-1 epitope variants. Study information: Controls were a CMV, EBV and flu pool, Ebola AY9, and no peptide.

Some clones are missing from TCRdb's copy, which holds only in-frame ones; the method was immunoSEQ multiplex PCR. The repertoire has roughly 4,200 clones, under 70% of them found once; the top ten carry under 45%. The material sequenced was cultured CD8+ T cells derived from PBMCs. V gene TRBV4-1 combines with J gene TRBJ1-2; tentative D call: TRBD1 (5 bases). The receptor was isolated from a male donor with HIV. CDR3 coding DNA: TGCGCCAGCAGCCAAGCCCGGGGCCCGGATGGCTACACCTTC. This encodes CASSQARGPDGYTF.